The 15 T cell receptor beta chains reported below all come from one sample, sequenced in a study of T cells in Graves' hyperthyroidism and ophthalmopathy. Researchers amplified the TCR beta CDR3 regions from RNA transcripts. The TCR CDR3 was amplified in a first-round RT-PCR using the HTBI primer set. Each CDR3 protein gets one entry after TCRdb re-called the multiplex PCR reads with MiXCR. Among around 300,000 distinct CDR3 sequences listed, over 12% were seen once. What was sequenced was blood. The origin of the receptors is a woman aged 45-59 years with Graves' hyperthyroidism that later progressed to Graves' ophthalmopathy.

There are many counts of this clonotype. This chain connects TRBV28 to TRBJ2-7; D remains ambiguous. The CDR3 is 14 residues long. The germline V and J ends were trimmed by 6 bases and 4 bases, with 16 bases remaining between them. Germline CDR1 and CDR2: MDHEN and SYDVKM. The CDR3 coding sequence is TGTGCCAGCAGCCCTCCTACGCGCTCATACGAGCAGTACTTC. The encoded protein is CASSPPTRSYEQYF.

This clonotype was counted ten times or more. The chain couples TRBV20-1 to TRBJ2-5, with 7 positions matching TRBD2. The CDR3 spans 14 residues. Germline V gene data show CDR1 as DFQATT and CDR2 as SNEGSKA (reference sequence). With V trimmed by 3 bases and J by 5 bases, 9 bases remained unmatched. DNA for the CDR3: TGCAGTGCTAGGTCGGGGGAGGGCCGGGAGACCCAGTACTTC. Translating gives CSARSGEGRETQYF.

This clonotype was seen repeatedly, ten times or more. The chain has TRBV20-1 and TRBJ2-7, with 14 bases fitting TRBD2. The J segment lost 5 bases and the V segment lost 3 bases, leaving 12 bases of the junction unmatched. Germline-derived CDR1 and CDR2 are DFQATT and SNEGSKA (reference sequence). The CDR3 runs 17 residues. The CDR3 DNA reads as TGCAGTGCTAGGCCGACTAGCGGGAGGGTGAGGATCGACGAGCAGTACTTC. Protein: CSARPTSGRVRIDEQYF.

This clonotype was seen at least ten times. Here the CDR3 DNA reads TGTGCCAGCACCCACACATCTAGCACAGATACGCAGTATTTT. Protein product: CASTHTSSTDTQYF. The chain employs TRBV12-3 or TRBV12-4 and TRBJ2-3, with D unresolved. The CDR3 totals 14 residues. Trimming took off 7 bases at V and 0 bases at J, with 11 bases between the two ends.

This clonotype was recorded at least ten times. This rearrangement joins TRBV3-1 to TRBJ1-5; D is uncertain. V was cut by 1 base and J by 3 bases, with 10 bases left in between. Germline V gives CDR1 LGHDT, CDR2 YNNKEL (reference sequence). The CDR3 runs 15 residues. The CDR3 DNA is TGTGCCAGCAGCCAAGGCGCACAGTTCAATCAGCCCCAGCATTTT. Translation: CASSQGAQFNQPQHF.

The V call is TRBV6-5, the J call TRBJ2-7; D uncertain. This CDR3 is built from 11 residues. CDR1 and CDR2 (germline): MNHEY, SVGAGI. Deletions cut 4 bases from V and 4 bases from J, with 5 bases between. CDR3 DNA: TGTGCCAGCAGTTCGAAATACGAGCAGTACTTC. Residues: CASSSKYEQYF.

About this clonotype itself: A much larger clone differs from this one at a single base, so this may be a read error. The CDR3 DNA follows: TGTGCCAGCAGTCCGTACGGATTGCCAGGGGAAAGGACCAGGGAGCTGTTTTTT. As protein: CASSPYGLPGERTRELFF. The rearrangement joins TRBV28 to TRBJ2-2; a weak D match, TRBD1 (6 bases). Trimming left V 5 bases short and J 9 bases short, with 28 bases between. This CDR3 is built from 18 residues. Looked up from germline, CDR1 is MDHEN and CDR2 is SYDVKM. Using reference TRBV28 and TRBJ2-2 for the parts outside the CDR3, the full variable domain is DVKVTQSSRYLVKRTGEKVFLECVQDMDHENMFWYRQDPGLGLRLIYFSYDVKMKEKGDIPEGYSVSREKKERFSLILESASTNQTSMYLCASSPYGLPGERTRELFFGEGSRLTVL.

This clonotype has a handful of counts. The chain uses TRBV28 and TRBJ2-1, with 8 bases lining up with TRBD2. V lost 7 bases to trimming and J lost 13 bases; unmatched junction nucleotides: 6. Germline values: CDR1 MDHEN, CDR2 SYDVKM. The CDR3 sequence is 11 residues long. The CDR3 here is CASTSGGGQFF. Here the CDR3 DNA reads TGTGCCAGCACCTCGGGGGGGGGCCAGTTCTTC. Using reference TRBV28 and TRBJ2-1 for the parts outside the CDR3, the full variable domain is DVKVTQSSRYLVKRTGEKVFLECVQDMDHENMFWYRQDPGLGLRLIYFSYDVKMKEKGDIPEGYSVSREKKERFSLILESASTNQTSMYLCASTSGGGQFFGPGTRLTVL.

The rearrangement links TRBV28 to TRBJ1-5, with a tentative D call TRBD1 (5 bases). The CDR3 extends over 13 amino acids. V lost 6 bases and J lost 7, with 13 bases in between. Per the germline V gene, CDR1 is MDHEN and CDR2 is SYDVKM. Written as DNA, the CDR3 is TGTGCCAGCAGATCCGGGGCGCTGCAGCCCCAGCATTTT. It encodes CASRSGALQPQHF.

Turning to this clonotype: A much larger clone is a single base away; this may be a read error. This rearrangement joins TRBV18 to TRBJ2-1; D possibly uses TRBD1 or TRBD2 (5 bases each). Germline lookup yields CDR1 KGHSH and CDR2 LQKENI. CDR3 length: 15 residues. CDR3 sequence: CASSPPGTPGNERFF. The CDR3 DNA is TGTGCCAGCTCACCACCCGGGACCCCGGGCAATGAGCGGTTCTTC.

This clonotype came up many times. The gene calls are TRBV6-6 and TRBJ1-1; D uncertain. The germline V gene encodes CDR1 MNHNY and CDR2 SVGAGI (reference sequence). V was clipped by 2 bases and J by 1 base, with 5 bases between them. The CDR3 is 13 amino acids. Here the CDR3 reads CASSYPENTEAFF. The CDR3 nucleotides are TGTGCCAGCAGTTACCCAGAGAACACTGAAGCTTTCTTT.

This clonotype was picked up many times. V usage is TRBV11-2 and J usage is TRBJ1-1; D may be TRBD1 (6 bases). Germline V lookup: CDR1 SGHAT, CDR2 FQNNGV. The CDR3 spans 12 residues. Trimming pared 3 bases from V and 7 bases from J, leaving 9 bases between. The chain's CDR3 is CASSFSDSEAFF. The CDR3 region has the DNA TGTGCCAGCAGCTTTTCGGACAGTGAAGCTTTCTTT.

In its sample, this clonotype was seen many times. V usage is TRBV4-2 and J usage is TRBJ2-7; TRBD2 aligns across 9 bases. The CDR3 loop spans 14 amino acids. Per germline, CDR1 LGHNA and CDR2 YNFKEQ. The V and J ends lost 5 bases and 4 bases, in that order; junction bases with no gene match: 6. Written as DNA, the CDR3 is TGTGCCAGCAGCACATGGACTAGCGCTTACGAGCAGTACTTC. Translating it yields CASSTWTSAYEQYF.

In its sample, this clonotype was seen many times. The V and J genes are TRBV24-1 and TRBJ2-3, with 8 bases identical to TRBD2. V trimming: 3 bases; J trimming: 1 base; junction bases outside the gene matches: 5. CDR3 size: 16 residues. Germline V gene data show CDR1 as KGHDR and CDR2 as SFDVKD. As DNA, the CDR3 is TGTGCCACCAGTGATGGACTAGCTTCGGGCACAGATACGCAGTATTTT. This codes for CATSDGLASGTDTQYF.

J is TRBJ2-1 and V is TRBV14, with D perhaps matching TRBD1 (6 bases). Germline-derived CDR1 and CDR2 are SGHDN and FVKESK. With 3 bases removed from V and 3 bases from J, the gap between germline ends came to 12 bases. The CDR3 runs 15 residues. The CDR3 loop is CASSHGTPNYNEQFF. In DNA, the CDR3 is TGTGCCAGCAGCCACGGGACACCGAACTACAATGAGCAGTTCTTC.